Sequencing of this T cell receptor (beta chain) was carried out in a study of T cells in Graves' hyperthyroidism and ophthalmopathy. Study in general: It was at initial diagnosis, before any treatment, that peripheral blood was collected.

TCR beta CDR3 regions were amplified from RNA transcripts. HTBI primers were used for first-round RT-PCR of the TCR CDR3. Via MiXCR, TCRdb re-called the multiplex PCR reads, giving one row per CDR3 protein. The sample shows about 360,000 distinct CDR3 sequences, approximately 12% of them seen only once. This clonotype was counted many times. The CDR3 is 13 amino acids. Germline CDR1 is GTSNPN and CDR2 is SVGIG (reference sequence). V lost 0 bases to trimming and J lost 6 bases, with 8 bases between them. Newly diagnosed hyperthyroidism, duration under 2 months, in patients aged 18 to 65. Around 10 ml fresh peripheral blood yielded the PBMCs.

The chain recombines TRBV30 with TRBJ2-2; D uncertain. Sequenced material: blood. This TCR was recovered from a man younger than 40 with Graves' hyperthyroidism that later progressed to Graves' ophthalmopathy. The DNA of the CDR3 is TGTGCCTGGAGTGTAGGGTGGGCCGGGGAGCTGTTTTTT. This gives the protein CAWSVGWAGELFF.